This paragraph covers one T cell receptor beta chain sequence. What it binds is unknown. The sample belongs to a study of T cell responses to AZD1222 COVID-19 vaccine. Regarding the study as a whole: Clonal diversity was possibly underestimated, and the donors were mostly white British, with more females.

V dropped 6 bases and J dropped 0; count of bases not matched to a gene: 7. Germline V lookup: CDR1 MDHEN, CDR2 SYDVKM. The CDR3 is made up of 16 amino acids. Clones were read by immunoSEQ multiplex PCR, and TCRdb kept only the in-frame ones, dropping some. This table has 70,000 or so clones, roughly 86% appearing once. Sequencing used peripheral blood, obtained on day 0 of AZD1222 vaccination. This sequence was found in an adult in good health. J is TRBJ1-4 and V is TRBV28, with 7 nucleotides matching TRBD1. CDR3 residues: CASRPRDSSTNEKLFF. The CDR3 DNA is TGTGCCAGCAGGCCCAGGGACAGTTCAACTAATGAAAAACTGTTTTTT.